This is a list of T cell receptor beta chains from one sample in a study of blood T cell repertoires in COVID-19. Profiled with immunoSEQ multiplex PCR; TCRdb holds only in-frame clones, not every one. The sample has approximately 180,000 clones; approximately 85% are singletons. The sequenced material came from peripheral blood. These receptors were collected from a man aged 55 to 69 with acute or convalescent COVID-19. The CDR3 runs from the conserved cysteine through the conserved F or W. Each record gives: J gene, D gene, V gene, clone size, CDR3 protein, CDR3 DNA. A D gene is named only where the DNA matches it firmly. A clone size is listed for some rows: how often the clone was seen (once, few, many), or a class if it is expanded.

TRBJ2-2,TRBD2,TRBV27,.,CASSRGRAPTGELFF,TGTGCCAGCAGCCGCGGGAGGGCCCCCACCGGGGAGCTGTTTTTT
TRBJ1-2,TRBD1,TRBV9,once,CASSARQGANYGYTF,TGTGCCAGCAGCGCCAGACAGGGGGCTAACTATGGCTACACCTTC
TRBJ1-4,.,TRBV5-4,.,CASSLAERGQEKLFF,TGTGCCAGCAGCTTGGCCGAGCGGGGGCAGGAAAAACTGTTTTTT
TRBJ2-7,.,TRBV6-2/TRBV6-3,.,CASSYAKWRGEISSYEQYF,TGTGCCAGCAGTTACGCTAAGTGGAGGGGTGAAATAAGCTCCTACGAGCAGTACTTC
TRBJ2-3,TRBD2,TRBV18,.,CASSRGGSTDTQYF,TGTGCCAGCTCACGGGGGGGAAGCACAGATACGCAGTATTTT
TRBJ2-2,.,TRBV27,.,CASGTGTPNTGELFF,TGTGCCAGCGGCACCGGGACACCGAACACCGGGGAGCTGTTTTTT
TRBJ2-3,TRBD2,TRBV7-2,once,CASSLLAGGRTDTQYF,TGTGCCAGCAGCTTACTGGCGGGAGGCCGGACAGATACGCAGTATTTT
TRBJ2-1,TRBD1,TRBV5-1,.,CASSFRDRNEQFF,TGCGCCAGCAGCTTCCGGGACAGAAATGAGCAGTTCTTC
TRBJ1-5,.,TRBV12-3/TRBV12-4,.,CASSLADLGPQHF,TGTGCCAGCAGTTTAGCCGACCTAGGGCCCCAGCATTTT
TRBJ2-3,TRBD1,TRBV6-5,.,CASRRQGYGTDTQYF,TGTGCCAGCAGAAGACAGGGATACGGCACAGATACGCAGTATTTT
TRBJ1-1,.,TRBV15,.,CATSSPFHTEAFF,TGTGCCACCAGCAGCCCTTTTCACACTGAAGCTTTCTTT
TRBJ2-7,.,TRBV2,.,CASSDSTPYEQYF,TGTGCCAGCAGTGACAGTACCCCCTACGAGCAGTACTTC
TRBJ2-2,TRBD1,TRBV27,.,CASSRRDREGSGELFF,TGTGCCAGCAGTCGCCGGGACAGGGAGGGGTCCGGGGAGCTGTTTTTT
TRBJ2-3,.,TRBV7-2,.,CASSRRGFSGFPDTQYF,TGTGCCAGCAGCCGGAGAGGTTTCTCGGGGTTCCCAGATACGCAGTATTTT
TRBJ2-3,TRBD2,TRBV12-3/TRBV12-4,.,CASSISGSTQYF,TGTGCCAGCAGCATTAGCGGGAGCACGCAGTATTTT
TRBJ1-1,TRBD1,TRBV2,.,CASSGQGWRNTEAFF,TGTGCCAGCAGCGGACAGGGTTGGAGGAACACTGAAGCTTTCTTT
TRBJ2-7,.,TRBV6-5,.,CASSLGVPGVYEQYF,TGTGCCAGCTCTTTGGGAGTCCCAGGGGTCTACGAGCAGTACTTC
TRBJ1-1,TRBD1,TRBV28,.,CASSGGQGYTEAFF,TGTGCCAGCAGCGGGGGACAGGGCTACACTGAAGCTTTCTTT
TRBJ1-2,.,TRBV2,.,CASRETDGNYGYTF,TGTGCCAGCAGGGAGACCGACGGAAACTATGGCTACACCTTC
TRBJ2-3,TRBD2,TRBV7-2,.,CASSPQAGLVLAQYF,TGTGCCAGCAGCCCCCAAGCGGGACTTGTTTTGGCGCAGTATTTT
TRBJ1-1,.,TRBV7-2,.,CASSLVVNTEAFF,TGTGCCAGCAGCTTAGTAGTGAACACTGAAGCTTTCTTT
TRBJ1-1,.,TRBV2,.,CARSDLNTEAFF,TGTGCCAGGTCAGATTTGAACACTGAAGCTTTCTTT
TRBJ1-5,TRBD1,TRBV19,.,CASRSMRGQGSQPQHF,TGTGCCAGTAGATCGATGAGGGGACAGGGCAGTCAGCCCCAGCATTTT
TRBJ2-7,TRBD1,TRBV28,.,CASSSRDRGRLEQYF,TGTGCCAGCAGTTCCCGGGACAGGGGGCGTCTCGAGCAGTACTTC
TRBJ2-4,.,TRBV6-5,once,CASSYLQNDKNIQYF,TGTGCCAGCAGTTATTTGCAGAATGACAAAAACATTCAGTACTTC
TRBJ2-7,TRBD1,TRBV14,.,CASSPLTQTGALLDEQYF,TGTGCCAGCAGCCCACTAACCCAGACAGGGGCCCTCTTAGACGAGCAGTACTTC
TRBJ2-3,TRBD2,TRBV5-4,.,CASSRGGLAVADTQYF,TGTGCCAGCAGCCGGGGTGGGCTAGCGGTTGCAGATACGCAGTATTTT
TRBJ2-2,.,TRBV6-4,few,CASSDSSDRLFF,TGTGCCAGCAGTGATTCATCAGATCGGCTGTTTTTT
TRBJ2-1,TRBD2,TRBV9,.,CASSRTSGQYNEQFF,TGTGCCAGCAGTCGAACTAGCGGACAATACAATGAGCAGTTCTTC
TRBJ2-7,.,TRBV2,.,CASSPTASYEQYF,TGTGCCAGCAGTCCGACAGCATCCTACGAGCAGTACTTC
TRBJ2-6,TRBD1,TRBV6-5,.,CASRPGGTGANVLTF,TGTGCCAGCCGGCCAGGGGGCACTGGGGCCAACGTCCTGACTTTC
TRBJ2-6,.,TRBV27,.,CASMRKPPGGGGANVLTF,TGTGCCAGCATGAGAAAACCGCCTGGAGGCGGAGGGGCCAACGTCCTGACTTTC
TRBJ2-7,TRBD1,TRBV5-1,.,CASSRGTGGDEQYF,TGCGCCAGCAGCCGGGGGACAGGGGGCGACGAGCAGTACTTC
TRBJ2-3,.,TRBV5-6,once,CASSRQMASTDTQYF,TGTGCCAGCAGCCGACAGATGGCTAGCACAGATACGCAGTATTTT
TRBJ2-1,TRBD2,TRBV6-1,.,CASSVSGPGLAGGGEQFF,TGTGCCAGCAGTGTTTCAGGTCCGGGACTAGCGGGAGGAGGGGAGCAGTTCTTC
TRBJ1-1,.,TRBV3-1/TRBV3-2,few,CASSPLGASEAFF,TGTGCCAGCAGCCCCCTGGGGGCCTCTGAAGCTTTCTTT
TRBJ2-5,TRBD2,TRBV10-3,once,CAISESNRREGRETQYF,TGTGCCATCAGTGAGTCGAATCGGCGGGAGGGCCGTGAGACCCAGTACTTC
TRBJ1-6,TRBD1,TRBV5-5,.,CASSSGQGARSPLHF,TGTGCCAGCAGCTCGGGACAGGGGGCTCGTTCACCCCTCCACTTT
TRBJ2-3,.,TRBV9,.,CASSVGSSSSTDTQYF,TGTGCCAGCAGCGTAGGCTCTAGCAGTAGCACAGATACGCAGTATTTT
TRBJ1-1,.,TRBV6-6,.,CASTTWPNGAFF,TGTGCCAGCACCACCTGGCCAAATGGAGCTTTCTTT